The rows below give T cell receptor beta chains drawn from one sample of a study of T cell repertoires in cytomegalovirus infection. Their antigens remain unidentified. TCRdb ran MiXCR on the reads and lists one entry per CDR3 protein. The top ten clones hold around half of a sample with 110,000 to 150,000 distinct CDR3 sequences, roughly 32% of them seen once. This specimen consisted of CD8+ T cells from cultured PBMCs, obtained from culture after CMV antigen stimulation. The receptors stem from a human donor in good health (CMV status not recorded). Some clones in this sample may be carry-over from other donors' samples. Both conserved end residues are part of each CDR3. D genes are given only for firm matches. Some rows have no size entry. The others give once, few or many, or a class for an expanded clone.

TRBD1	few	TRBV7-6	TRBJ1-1	CASSQQGALNTEAFF	TGTGCCAGCAGCCAACAGGGGGCCTTGAACACTGAAGCTTTCTTT
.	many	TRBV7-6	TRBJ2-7	CASSIGASYEQYF	TGTGCCAGCAGCATTGGGGCCTCCTACGAGCAGTACTTC
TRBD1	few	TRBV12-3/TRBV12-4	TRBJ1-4	CASRPTGESREKLFF	TGTGCCAGCAGACCTACAGGGGAGAGCCGGGAAAAACTGTTTTTT
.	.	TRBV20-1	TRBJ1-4	CSARAPYRDVPNEKLFF	TGCAGTGCTAGAGCACCCTACCGGGACGTCCCTAATGAAAAACTGTTTTTT
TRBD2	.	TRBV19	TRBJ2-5	CASETSGSSGETQYF	TGTGCCAGTGAAACTAGCGGGTCATCAGGGGAGACCCAGTACTTC
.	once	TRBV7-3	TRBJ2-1	CASSTRLVGSQFF	TGTGCCAGCAGCACCCGCCTAGTGGGGTCACAGTTCTTC
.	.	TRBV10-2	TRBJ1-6	CASSLGGEGSPLHF	TGCGCCAGCAGCCTGGGGGGGGAAGGATCACCCCTCCACTTT
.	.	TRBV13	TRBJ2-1	CASSLARGYNEQFF	TGTGCCAGCAGCTTGGCTCGCGGCTACAATGAGCAGTTCTTC
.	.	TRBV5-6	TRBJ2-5	CASSRPIQETQYF	TGTGCCAGCAGCCGACCTATCCAAGAGACCCAGTACTTC
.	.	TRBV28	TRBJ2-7	CASTSWGYEQYF	TGTGCCAGCACCTCCTGGGGTTACGAGCAGTACTTC
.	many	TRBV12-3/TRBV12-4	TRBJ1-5	CASSHSNQPQHF	TGTGCCAGCAGCCACAGCAATCAGCCCCAGCATTTT
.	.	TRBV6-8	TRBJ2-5	CASSPSLLRETQYF	TGTGCCAGCTCCCCCTCTCTCCTTCGGGAGACCCAGTACTTC
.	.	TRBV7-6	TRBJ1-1	CASRRANTEAFF	TGTGCCAGCAGGCGTGCGAACACTGAAGCTTTCTTT
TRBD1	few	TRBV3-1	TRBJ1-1	CASRPRGQGRVTEAFF	TGTGCCAGCAGGCCAAGGGGACAGGGTCGGGTTACTGAAGCTTTCTTT
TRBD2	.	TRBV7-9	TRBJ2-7	CASSLTGGSAYEQYF	TGTGCCAGCAGCTTAACGGGGGGGAGCGCCTACGAGCAGTACTTC
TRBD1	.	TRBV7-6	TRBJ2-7	CASSQGQKYYEQYF	TGTGCCAGCAGCCAGGGACAGAAATACTACGAGCAGTACTTC
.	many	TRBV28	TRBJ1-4	CASSFLGHVGEKLFF	TGTGCCAGCAGTTTCTTAGGACACGTTGGAGAAAAACTGTTTTTT
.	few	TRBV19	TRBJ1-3	CASSMQESRNTIYF	TGTGCCAGTAGTATGCAGGAATCGAGAAACACCATATATTTT
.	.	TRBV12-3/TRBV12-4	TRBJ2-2	CASSPATGELFF	TGTGCCAGCAGCCCCGCCACCGGGGAGCTGTTTTTT
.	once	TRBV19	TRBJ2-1	CATLGGLEQFF	TGTGCCACCCTGGGCGGACTTGAGCAGTTCTTC
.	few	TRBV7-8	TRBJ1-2	CASSFIRVPGADFWHGYTF	TGTGCCAGCAGCTTTATTCGGGTACCCGGGGCAGATTTTTGGCATGGCTACACCTTC
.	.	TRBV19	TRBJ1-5	CASSMSDYSNQPQHF	TGTGCCAGTAGTATGAGTGATTATAGCAATCAGCCCCAGCATTTT